One and the same sample provided the 6 T cell receptor beta chains below, sequenced in a study of blood T cell repertoires in COVID-19. The method was immunoSEQ multiplex PCR; TCRdb's version includes in-frame clones alone and lacks a portion of them. The sample contains about 220,000 clones, 70% to 90% of which appear only once. Sequenced sample: peripheral blood. These receptors were obtained from a woman in her twenties or thirties who had recovered from COVID-19.

This clone came up once. This rearrangement joins TRBV6-2 or TRBV6-3 to TRBJ2-2; 7 bases line up with TRBD1. The V and J ends lost 0 bases and 3 bases, in that order; junction bases with no gene match: 7. The CDR3 is made up of 17 amino acids. From germline, CDR1 is MNHEY and CDR2 SVGEGT. This chain's CDR3 is CASSYSMGTDYTGELFF. In nucleotides, the CDR3 is TGTGCCAGCAGTTACTCGATGGGGACAGATTACACCGGGGAGCTGTTTTTT.

The V gene is TRBV7-2, the J gene TRBJ2-3, with TRBD2 identical over 7 bases. The ends lost 2 bases at V and 0 bases at J; junction bases unmatched: 11. The CDR3 contains 18 residues. The V gene's germline CDR1 is SGHTA and CDR2 FQGNSA. CDR3 region: CASSLRPSAGVSTDTQYF. In DNA, the CDR3 is TGTGCCAGCAGCTTAAGGCCGAGTGCGGGGGTAAGCACAGATACGCAGTATTTT.

Points on this clone: Other nucleotide sequences from this sample produce the same CDR3. The chain carries TRBV18 and TRBJ2-3; 9 bases align to TRBD2. J lost 2 bases, V lost 3 bases, and 6 bases had no gene match. CDR3 length: 16 amino acids. Germline loops: CDR1 KGHSH, CDR2 LQKENI. Here the CDR3 reads CASSPLSGGTTDTQYF. The CDR3 bases are TGTGCCAGCTCACCGCTGAGCGGGGGGACCACAGATACGCAGTATTTT.

V is TRBV30 and J is TRBJ1-1; tentative D call: TRBD1 (5 bases). This CDR3 spans 14 amino acids. The germline V gene encodes CDR1 GTSNPN and CDR2 SVGIG (reference sequence). The V gene lost 2 bases and the J gene lost 6 bases, with 16 bases spanning the gap. CDR3 region: CAWSFFRGVPEAFF. CDR3 nucleotides: TGTGCCTGGAGTTTCTTCCGGGGGGTCCCTGAAGCTTTCTTT.

V and J are TRBV12-3 or TRBV12-4 and TRBJ1-2; no clear D gene. Between the trimmed V and J ends, which lost 7 bases and 3 bases, there was a span of 12 bases. The CDR3 sequence is 13 residues long. CDR3: CASKLDIYYGYTF. DNA for the CDR3: TGTGCCAGCAAATTAGACATCTACTATGGCTACACCTTC.

This chain uses TRBV11-3 with TRBJ2-7; D ambiguous. Between the trimmed V and J ends, which lost 5 bases and 3 bases, there was a span of 14 bases. The CDR3 loop spans 14 amino acids. CDR1 is SGHNT, CDR2 YENEEA, per germline. CDR3 coding DNA: TGTGCCAGCAGCCCCGCGGCCGGAGACTACGAGCAGTACTTC. It is translated as CASSPAAGDYEQYF.